The 20 T cell receptor beta chains presented below share a single source sample, sequenced in a study of control samples from healthy donors and cancer patients. The method was immunoSEQ multiplex PCR; TCRdb's version includes in-frame clones alone and lacks a portion of them. The table has some 150,000 clones, roughly 95% seen once. Sequencing used blood. The origin of the receptors is a woman in her twenties or thirties in good health.

The CDR3 DNA is TGTGCCAGCAGTGGCGGGAACTCCTACAATGAGCAGTTCTTC. As protein: CASSGGNSYNEQFF. V is TRBV25-1 and J is TRBJ2-1; D perhaps matches TRBD2 (6 bases). Trimming took 4 bases from V and 0 from J, leaving 7 bases between them. Per the germline V gene, CDR1 is MGHDK and CDR2 is SYGVNS. The CDR3 spans 14 residues.

V is TRBV13 and J is TRBJ2-7, with 10 bases lining up with TRBD2. This CDR3 is built from 14 residues. Germline CDR1 PRHDT, CDR2 FYEKMQ (reference sequence). V trimming: 6 bases; J trimming: 2 bases; junction bases outside the gene matches: 4. CDR3 protein: CASRLAGETYEQYF. The CDR3 bases are TGTGCCAGCAGGCTAGCGGGAGAAACCTACGAGCAGTACTTC.

This clone is a singleton in its sample. The genes are TRBV13 and TRBJ2-7; TRBD2 might be the D (6 bases). Germline CDR1 is PRHDT and CDR2 is FYEKMQ (reference sequence). The V gene lost 0 bases and the J gene lost 4 bases, with 16 bases spanning the gap. CDR3 length equals 16 residues. The CDR3 region has the DNA TGTGCCAGCAGCTTAGGATTGCTGGGGGGAGCGTACGAGCAGTACTTC. This sequence encodes CASSLGLLGGAYEQYF.

The chain employs TRBV2 and TRBJ2-2, with 7 bases identical to TRBD1. This CDR3 contains 16 residues. V lost 8 bases and J lost 4; bases outside the gene matches: 13. Germline V lookup: CDR1 SNHLY, CDR2 FYNNEI. The DNA of the CDR3 is TGTGCCAGCGATCCGAGCACAGGGGACCCCACCGGGGAGCTGTTTTTT. Translation: CASDPSTGDPTGELFF.

V gene TRBV6-5 combines with J gene TRBJ1-2, with TRBD1 matching 8 bases. Germline V gene lookup returns CDR1 MNHEY and CDR2 SVGAGI. Unmatched junction bases numbered 13, after V lost 6 bases and J lost 7 bases. There are 15 residues in the CDR3. This CDR3 reads CASSYGQGYWGGYTF. CDR3 bases: TGTGCCAGCAGCTATGGACAGGGTTATTGGGGTGGCTACACCTTC.

This clone came up a few times. This rearrangement joins TRBV7-8 to TRBJ2-1; D is uncertain. The CDR3 sequence is 11 residues long. Trimming cost V 4 bases and J 15 bases, with 13 bases left between them. Germline V CDR1 and CDR2: SGHVS, FQNEAQ. The CDR3 is CASSSLEDLFF. The CDR3 bases are TGTGCCAGCAGCTCTCTCGAGGATCTGTTCTTC.

The chain recombines TRBV5-1 with TRBJ1-3, with D unresolved. The CDR3 consists of 16 residues. Trimming removed 1 base from V and 0 bases from J, with 11 bases in between. Germline values: CDR1 SGHRS, CDR2 YFSETQ. Here the CDR3 DNA reads TGCGCCAGCAGCTTGTCGTCAGTATTCTCTGGAAACACCATATATTTT. Its translation is CASSLSSVFSGNTIYF.

CDR3 nucleotides: TGTGCCAGCAGACTGGACGGCTACAATGAGCAGTTCTTC. The encoded protein is CASRLDGYNEQFF. The chain has TRBV27 and TRBJ2-1; D not resolved. The CDR3 spans 13 residues. The ends were cut back, 6 bases at V and 3 bases at J, with 9 bases in the middle. CDR1 is MNHEY, CDR2 SMNVEV, per germline (reference sequence).

The chain couples TRBV14 to TRBJ1-1; no definite D call. Per germline, CDR1 SGHDN and CDR2 FVKESK. The CDR3 spans 13 residues. The germline V and J ends were trimmed by 4 bases and 3 bases, with 9 bases remaining between them. The CDR3 sequence: CASSRSIDTEAFF. The CDR3 DNA sequence: TGTGCCAGCAGCCGTTCGATTGACACTGAAGCTTTCTTT. Full variable domain (missing parts from reference TRBV14 and TRBJ1-1): EAGVTQFPSHSVIEKGQTVTLRCDPISGHDNLYWYRRVMGKEIKFLLHFVKESKQDESGMPNNRFLAERTGGTYSTLKVQPAELEDSGVYFCASSRSIDTEAFFGQGTRLTVV.

The gene calls are TRBV28 and TRBJ1-2; a weak D match, TRBD1 (6 bases). The V gene lost 5 bases and the J gene lost 4 bases, with 11 bases spanning the gap. The CDR3 spans 13 residues. Germline V gene sequence: CDR1 MDHEN, CDR2 SYDVKM. DNA of the CDR3: TGTGCCAGCAGTCCTCAGGGGCTCTATGGCTACACCTTC. As protein: CASSPQGLYGYTF.

The chain couples TRBV6-4 to TRBJ2-1, with 10 bases matching TRBD2. This CDR3 has 16 amino acids. J was trimmed by 0 bases and V by 5 bases; bases with no gene match: 4. Germline CDR1 MRHNA, CDR2 SNTAGT. The CDR3 region has the DNA TGTGCCAGCAGTCCCGCTAGCGGGGGCTCCTACAATGAGCAGTTCTTC. This gives the protein CASSPASGGSYNEQFF.

The CDR3 sequence is CASSLAMGRAGNTIYF. Here the CDR3 DNA reads TGTGCCAGCAGCTTAGCGATGGGCAGGGCTGGAAACACCATATATTTT. This chain uses TRBV13 with TRBJ1-3, with a tentative D call TRBD1 (5 bases). The CDR3 contains 16 residues. Germline lookup yields CDR1 PRHDT and CDR2 FYEKMQ (reference sequence). Trimming pared 1 base from V and 2 bases from J, leaving 12 bases between. The entire variable domain, with the rest obtained from reference TRBV13 and TRBJ1-3, is as follows: AAGVIQSPRHLIKEKRETATLKCYPIPRHDTVYWYQQGPGQDPQFLISFYEKMQSDKGSIPDRFSAQQFSDYHSELNMSSLELGDSALYFCASSLAMGRAGNTIYFGEGSWLTVV.

The chain is built from TRBV27 and TRBJ2-7; D may be TRBD1 (6 bases). Germline CDR1 is MNHEY and CDR2 is SMNVEV (reference sequence). V lost 5 bases to trimming and J lost 5 bases, with 19 bases between them. CDR3 length: 15 amino acids. DNA for the CDR3: TGTGCCAGCAGTGTCAGGGGTCTCGAGCCTAACGAGCAGTACTTC. Translated, it gives CASSVRGLEPNEQYF.

This chain joins TRBV3-1 (or the pseudogene TRBV3-2) and TRBJ1-1; D not certain. The V gene's germline CDR1 is LGHDT and CDR2 YNNKEL (reference sequence). CDR3 size: 15 residues. The germline V and J ends were trimmed by 1 base and 0 bases, with 9 bases remaining between them. CDR3 in amino acids: CASSQGVGVNTEAFF. CDR3 nucleotides: TGTGCCAGCAGCCAAGGTGTCGGAGTGAACACTGAAGCTTTCTTT.

This chain links TRBV19 with TRBJ2-1, with unresolved D. The CDR3 runs 16 residues. V was cut by 3 bases and J by 8 bases, with 20 bases left in between. Germline assignment: CDR1 LNHDA and CDR2 SQIVND (reference sequence). The CDR3 DNA sequence: TGTGCCAGTAGTATTTGGGCTAGGTCATTATCGGATGAGCAGTTCTTC. Its protein product is CASSIWARSLSDEQFF.

This chain connects TRBV7-2 to TRBJ2-1; a weak D match, TRBD2 (7 bases). V dropped 6 bases and J dropped 4 bases, with 16 bases sitting between them. Germline V CDR1 and CDR2: SGHTA, FQGNSA. The CDR3 loop spans 15 amino acids. The CDR3 DNA sequence: TGTGCCAGCAGTTCAAGCCGGGGGGCTTACAATGAGCAGTTCTTC. Its translation is CASSSSRGAYNEQFF.

The chain joins TRBV28 to TRBJ2-7; 11 bases are a match to TRBD2. CDR3 length equals 15 residues. CDR1 is MDHEN and CDR2 is SYDVKM in the germline V gene. The trim removed 5 bases at V and 0 bases at J, leaving 3 bases unmatched. The CDR3 region has the DNA TGTGCCAGCAGTCCGGGACTAGCGGTCTCCTACGAGCAGTACTTC. Its translation is CASSPGLAVSYEQYF.

This clone was detected once. In DNA form, the CDR3 reads TGTGCCAGCAGCTTGGGTAGCGGGAGAGCTAGCACAGATACGCAGTATTTT. Encoded protein: CASSLGSGRASTDTQYF. The rearrangement joins TRBV5-5 to TRBJ2-3; TRBD2 matches 9 bases. The CDR3 is 17 residues long. V gave up 0 bases and J gave up 0 bases; unmatched junction bases: 5. The germline V gene encodes CDR1 SGHKS and CDR2 YYEKEE (reference sequence).

The chain links TRBV30 to TRBJ2-7; the D gene is possibly TRBD1 (7 bases). CDR1 and CDR2 from the germline V gene are GTSNPN and SVGIG (reference sequence). Trimming removed 0 bases at V and 2 bases at J, with 17 bases between. This CDR3 is 16 amino acids long. The CDR3 loop reads CAWSVLGGGRPYEQYF. For the CDR3, the DNA is TGTGCCTGGAGTGTACTCGGAGGGGGCAGACCCTACGAGCAGTACTTC.

The chain is built from TRBV4-2 and TRBJ2-1; D perhaps matches TRBD1 (6 bases). Germline V CDR1 and CDR2: LGHNA, YNFKEQ. The CDR3 is 16 amino acids. The V end was cut by 1 base, the J end by 6 bases, with 16 bases between. Here the CDR3 DNA reads TGTGCCAGCAGCCAAGTAGTCAGGGGCAGTGGCAATGAGCAGTTCTTC. It codes for CASSQVVRGSGNEQFF.